Shown below are 23 T cell receptor beta chains from a single sample sequenced in a study of blood T cell repertoires in COVID-19. Data came from immunoSEQ multiplex PCR; TCRdb stores just in-frame clones and leaves some out. This table holds 50,000 to 75,000 clones, over 85% found once. The material sequenced was peripheral blood. The receptors were gathered from a man in his sixties with acute or convalescent COVID-19.

This sequence joins TRBV19 and TRBJ1-5; a possible D gene is TRBD1 (6 bases). V was trimmed by 4 bases and J by 1 base, leaving 23 bases between them. CDR1 is LNHDA, CDR2 SQIVND, per germline (reference sequence). This CDR3 region has 19 residues. The CDR3 bases are TGTGCCAGTAGTAACCCCTCAGGGGCTCTTAGCCTAAGCAATCAGCCCCAGCATTTT. Protein product: CASSNPSGALSLSNQPQHF. Drawing the rest from reference TRBV19 and TRBJ1-5, the complete variable domain is DGGITQSPKYLFRKEGQNVTLSCEQNLNHDAMYWYRQDPGQGLRLIYYSQIVNDFQKGDIAEGYSVSREKKESFPLTVTSAQKNPTAFYLCASSNPSGALSLSNQPQHFGDGTRLSIL.

This sequence joins TRBV5-1 and TRBJ2-7; maybe TRBD1 (5 bases). CDR1 is SGHRS, CDR2 YFSETQ, per germline. The CDR3 totals 15 residues. Trimming took 2 bases from V and 2 from J, leaving 14 bases between them. The CDR3 nucleotides read TGCGCCAGCAGCTTTGCAGGGCCCAAAACCTACGAGCAGTACTTC. It yields the protein CASSFAGPKTYEQYF.

This rearrangement joins TRBV5-1 to TRBJ2-3, with D perhaps TRBD1 (5 bases). Germline V CDR1 and CDR2: SGHRS, YFSETQ. Trimming took 7 bases from V and 4 from J, leaving 16 bases between them. The CDR3 runs to 14 residues. For the CDR3, the DNA is TGCGCCAGCGGGCAGGGTTCGACAGCAGATACGCAGTATTTT. This sequence encodes CASGQGSTADTQYF.

This clone was counted once. This sequence joins TRBV19 and TRBJ1-5; 10 bases line up with TRBD1. This CDR3 spans 16 amino acids. Per germline, CDR1 LNHDA and CDR2 SQIVND (reference sequence). Trimming removed 6 bases from V and 5 bases from J; junction bases left unmatched: 10. CDR3 amino acids: CASSRLRGQGDQPQHF. The CDR3 DNA sequence: TGTGCCAGTAGCCGCCTGCGAGGACAGGGGGATCAGCCCCAGCATTTT.

The rearrangement uses TRBV7-9 and TRBJ1-1; D call uncertain. CDR1 SEHNR and CDR2 FQNEAQ come from the germline V gene (reference sequence). The V end lost 7 bases, the J end lost 3 bases, and 12 bases lay between the germline ends. The length of the CDR3 is 13 residues. The CDR3 protein is CASILWEDTEAFF. The CDR3 region has the DNA TGTGCCAGCATCCTTTGGGAGGACACTGAAGCTTTCTTT.

The chain uses TRBV7-3 and TRBJ1-1, with TRBD1 matching 7 bases. CDR1 is SGHTA and CDR2 is FQGTGA in the germline V gene. This CDR3 spans 15 amino acids. V lost 5 bases, J lost 1 base, and 7 bases stayed unmatched. The CDR3 DNA sequence: TGTGCCAGCAGCCCCCGACAGGGAACGAACACTGAAGCTTTCTTT. As protein: CASSPRQGTNTEAFF.

Worth noting for this clone: The junction differs from germline at one of its ends, possibly a read error. The V gene is TRBV6-5, the J gene TRBJ1-2; 9 bases are a match to TRBD1. The CDR3 contains 14 residues. Germline assignment: CDR1 MNHEY and CDR2 SVGAGI. In nucleotides, the CDR3 is TGTGCCAGCAGCCGGGACAGGGTCTACTACGGCTACACCTTC. This translates into CASSRDRVYYGYTF.

The count of this clone is one. The chain recombines TRBV12-3 or TRBV12-4 with TRBJ1-3; D gene ambiguous. The length of the CDR3 is 12 residues. Trimming removed 6 bases from V and 6 bases from J, with 9 bases in between. The CDR3 sequence: CASSPVSNTIYF. The CDR3 nucleotides read TGTGCCAGCAGCCCCGTGTCAAACACCATATATTTT.

The V and J genes are TRBV28 and TRBJ1-2; D perhaps matches TRBD1 (5 bases). The length of the CDR3 is 13 residues. With 2 bases removed from V and 8 bases from J, the gap between germline ends came to 12 bases. Germline CDR1 and CDR2: MDHEN and SYDVKM. The CDR3 region has the DNA TGTGCCAGCAGTTTACAGGGAATAAGGGGCTACACCTTC. The encoded protein is CASSLQGIRGYTF.

This clone came up once. This chain connects TRBV6-4 to TRBJ2-1, with D possibly TRBD1 on 6 matching bases. Germline V CDR1 and CDR2: MRHNA, SNTAGT. The CDR3 contains 15 residues. V was shortened by 2 bases and J by 5 bases, with 13 bases between the two germline ends. The CDR3 nucleotides are TGTGCCAGCAGTGACCCCACGACAGGCAACAATGAGCAGTTCTTC. It yields the protein CASSDPTTGNNEQFF.

The chain is built from TRBV28 and TRBJ1-2, with D perhaps TRBD1 (6 bases). This CDR3 has 14 amino acids. Looked up from germline, CDR1 is MDHEN and CDR2 is SYDVKM. The V gene lost 4 bases and the J gene lost 10 bases, with 19 bases spanning the gap. The CDR3 region has the DNA TGTGCCAGCAGTTCACACGCGAGGACAGTAGACTACACCTTC. This sequence encodes CASSSHARTVDYTF.

This chain's CDR3 is CASSVTLSRTGELFF. In DNA, the CDR3 is TGTGCCAGCAGCGTCACCCTCTCGCGGACCGGGGAGCTGTTTTTT. The chain couples TRBV6-5 to TRBJ2-2; D is ambiguous. The germline CDR1 and CDR2 sequences are MNHEY and SVGAGI. V was cut by 6 bases and J by 5 bases, with 16 bases left in between. This CDR3 has 15 residues.

The V call is TRBV18, the J call TRBJ2-1; 8 bases fit TRBD1. The ends lost 2 bases at V and 6 bases at J; junction bases unmatched: 6. This CDR3 has 15 residues. Germline loops: CDR1 KGHSH, CDR2 LQKENI. The CDR3 spells CASSPVGQEFNEQFF. The CDR3 bases are TGTGCCAGCTCACCAGTGGGACAGGAGTTCAATGAGCAGTTCTTC.

This chain uses TRBV5-1 with TRBJ1-3, with a weak D call TRBD1 (5 bases). The CDR3 extends over 16 amino acids. Trimming stripped 2 bases from V and 1 base from J, with 13 bases between. Looked up from germline, CDR1 is SGHRS and CDR2 is YFSETQ. The CDR3 sequence is CASSLRPRGSGNTIYF. In DNA, the CDR3 is TGCGCCAGCAGCTTACGTCCTAGGGGTTCTGGAAACACCATATATTTT.

This chain joins TRBV4-1 and TRBJ1-1; D remains ambiguous. V lost 0 bases and J 7 bases, leaving 6 bases between the germline ends. The CDR3 spans 12 residues. Germline assignment: CDR1 MGHRA and CDR2 YSYEKL. The DNA of the CDR3 is TGCGCCAGCAGCCAAGATGAGGTTGAAGCTTTCTTT. Its translation: CASSQDEVEAFF.

This sequence joins TRBV7-3 and TRBJ2-4; 10 nucleotides line up with TRBD1. CDR1 is SGHTA and CDR2 is FQGTGA in the germline V gene. The CDR3 consists of 14 residues. V lost 5 bases and J lost 8; bases outside the gene matches: 6. CDR3 nucleotides: TGTGCCAGCAGCCCCGACAGGGGGCGGTACATTCAGTACTTC. Its protein is CASSPDRGRYIQYF.

This chain uses TRBV15 with TRBJ1-1; D uncertain. The CDR3 is 12 amino acids. The germline V and J ends were trimmed by 2 bases and 6 bases, with 7 bases remaining between them. CDR1 and CDR2 (germline): LNHNV, YYDKDF (reference sequence). DNA for the CDR3: TGTGCCACCAGCAGACGGGAGCCTGAAGCTTTCTTT. Amino acid sequence: CATSRREPEAFF.

The V call is TRBV3-1 (or the pseudogene TRBV3-2), the J call TRBJ2-2; maybe TRBD1 (7 bases). This CDR3 has 16 amino acids. Germline V gives CDR1 LGHDT, CDR2 YNNKEL (reference sequence). V was pared by 0 bases and J by 3 bases, with 11 bases between. The CDR3 DNA is TGTGCCAGCAGCCAAGAAGACAGGGACTACACCGGGGAGCTGTTTTTT. This encodes CASSQEDRDYTGELFF.

V and J are TRBV4-1 and TRBJ2-3; D unresolved. Per the germline V gene, CDR1 is MGHRA and CDR2 is YSYEKL. The CDR3 is 13 residues long. V was pared by 0 bases and J by 4 bases, with 5 bases between. As DNA, the CDR3 is TGCGCCAGCAGCCAAGAAGAGGCAGATACGCAGTATTTT. Translating it yields CASSQEEADTQYF.

The rearrangement uses TRBV11-2 and TRBJ2-3; 7 nucleotides agree with TRBD2. CDR1 and CDR2 (germline): SGHAT, FQNNGV. The V gene end was trimmed by 1 base and the J gene end by 0 bases; junction bases not matched to a gene: 10. This CDR3 has 18 amino acids. CDR3 loop: CASSLGLASTPSTDTQYF. The CDR3 coding sequence is TGTGCCAGCAGCTTAGGACTAGCCTCCACCCCAAGCACAGATACGCAGTATTTT. The entire variable domain, with the rest obtained from reference TRBV11-2 and TRBJ2-3, is as follows: EAGVAQSPRYKIIEKRQSVAFWCNPISGHATLYWYQQILGQGPKLLIQFQNNGVVDDSQLPKDRFSAERLKGVDSTLKIQPAKLEDSAVYLCASSLGLASTPSTDTQYFGPGTRLTVL.

The sample holds one count of this clone. The chain combines TRBV5-1 with TRBJ2-1; 12 positions match TRBD2. The CDR3 has 14 residues. Germline V gives CDR1 SGHRS, CDR2 YFSETQ. The V gene end was trimmed by 6 bases and the J gene end by 6 bases; junction bases not matched to a gene: 4. CDR3 DNA sequence: TGCGCCAGCACGACTAGCGGGGGCGTCAATGAGCAGTTCTTC. Residues: CASTTSGGVNEQFF.

The chain is built from TRBV4-2 and TRBJ1-3; 7 bases fit TRBD1. Germline V gene data show CDR1 as LGHNA and CDR2 as YNFKEQ. With 1 base clipped from V and 4 bases from J, the junction kept 10 bases outside the gene matches. The CDR3 totals 17 residues. The CDR3 spells CASSQGIARDRGNTIYF. Written as DNA, the CDR3 is TGTGCCAGCAGCCAAGGAATAGCCCGGGACAGAGGAAACACCATATATTTT.

The chain links TRBV7-2 to TRBJ2-1; TRBD2 agrees at 7 bases. The CDR3 sequence is 15 residues long. Per germline, CDR1 SGHTA and CDR2 FQGNSA. Germline trimming cut 1 base from V and 8 bases from J; bases unmatched to any gene: 8. The CDR3 here is CASSLVGGGVDEQFF. In DNA, the CDR3 is TGTGCCAGCAGCTTAGTGGGCGGGGGTGTGGATGAGCAGTTCTTC.